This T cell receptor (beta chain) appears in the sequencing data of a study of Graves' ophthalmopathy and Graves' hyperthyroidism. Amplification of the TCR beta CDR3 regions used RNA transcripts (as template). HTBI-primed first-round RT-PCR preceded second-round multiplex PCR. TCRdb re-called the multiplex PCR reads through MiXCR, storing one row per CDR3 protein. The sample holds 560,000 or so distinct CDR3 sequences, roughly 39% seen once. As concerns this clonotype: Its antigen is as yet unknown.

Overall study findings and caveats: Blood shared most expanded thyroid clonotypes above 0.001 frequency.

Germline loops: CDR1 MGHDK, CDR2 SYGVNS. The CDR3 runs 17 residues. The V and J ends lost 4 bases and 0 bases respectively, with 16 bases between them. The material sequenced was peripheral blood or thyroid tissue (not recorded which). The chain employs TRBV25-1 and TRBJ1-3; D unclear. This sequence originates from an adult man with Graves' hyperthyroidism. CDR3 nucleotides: TGTGCCAGCAGTGCAATCCCCGCCGCCCGCTCTGGAAACACCATATATTTT. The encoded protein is CASSAIPAARSGNTIYF.